One and the same sample provided the 27 T cell receptor beta chains below, sequenced in a study of CD8 T cells in Susac syndrome. Random hexamers were used to reverse transcribe an amount of about 0.45 to 1 ug RNA. One entry per CDR3 protein, called by TCRdb with MiXCR from the immunoSEQ multiplex PCR reads. The table shows some 140,000 distinct CDR3 sequences, with 91% occurring only once. Sequenced material: CD8+ T cells from PBMCs. The receptor set was obtained from a human donor with multiple sclerosis.

There are a few counts of this clonotype. The chain is built from TRBV30 and TRBJ2-7; 8 bases map to TRBD1. In germline, CDR1 is GTSNPN, CDR2 SVGIG (reference sequence). CDR3 length equals 15 residues. The trim removed 3 bases at V and 3 bases at J, leaving 10 bases unmatched. CDR3 DNA sequence: TGTGCCTGGAGCGACCTTCAGGGGGCCGGCTACGAGCAGTACTTC. Its translation: CAWSDLQGAGYEQYF.

This clonotype was seen only once. This sequence joins TRBV19 and TRBJ2-1; 8 nucleotides line up with TRBD2. The germline V gene encodes CDR1 LNHDA and CDR2 SQIVND (reference sequence). J lost 7 bases, V lost 8 bases, and 7 bases had no gene match. The CDR3 totals 13 residues. The CDR3 DNA follows: TGTGCCAGTGGGGTAGCGGGATGGAATGAGCAGTTCTTC. Amino acid sequence: CASGVAGWNEQFF.

In DNA form, the CDR3 reads TGTGCCAGCAGTTACGCCTTGACCTCAGATACGCAGTATTTT. Translating it yields CASSYALTSDTQYF. The V gene is TRBV6-2 or TRBV6-3, the J gene TRBJ2-3; D not resolved. CDR3 length equals 14 residues. The V and J ends lost 2 bases and 4 bases respectively, with 10 bases between them. Germline lookup yields CDR1 MNHEY and CDR2 SVGEGT.

J is TRBJ2-6 and V is TRBV4-1; the D gene is possibly TRBD1 (5 bases). The ends were cut back, 3 bases at V and 1 base at J, with 7 bases in the middle. In germline, CDR1 is MGHRA, CDR2 YSYEKL. The CDR3 is 15 residues long. This CDR3 reads CASSQDTSGANVLTF. In nucleotides, the CDR3 is TGCGCCAGCAGCCAGGACACATCTGGGGCCAACGTCCTGACTTTC.

The chain employs TRBV28 and TRBJ2-7; D is undetermined. Germline assignment: CDR1 MDHEN and CDR2 SYDVKM. The V gene lost 2 bases and the J gene lost 5 bases, with 7 bases spanning the gap. This CDR3 has 12 residues. The CDR3 DNA sequence: TGTGCCAGCAGTTTAAGGAGAAACGAGCAGTACTTC. This encodes CASSLRRNEQYF. Looking up the rest from reference TRBV28 and TRBJ2-7 gives the full variable domain: DVKVTQSSRYLVKRTGEKVFLECVQDMDHENMFWYRQDPGLGLRLIYFSYDVKMKEKGDIPEGYSVSREKKERFSLILESASTNQTSMYLCASSLRRNEQYFGPGTRLTVT.

The chain is built from TRBV10-3 and TRBJ1-5, with D unresolved. This CDR3 region has 15 residues. The ends were cut back, 2 bases at V and 0 bases at J, with 8 bases in the middle. The germline V gene has CDR1 ENHRY and CDR2 SYGVKD. CDR3 sequence reads: CAISETGNSNQPQHF. CDR3 sequence (DNA): TGTGCCATCAGTGAGACCGGGAATAGCAATCAGCCCCAGCATTTT.

This clonotype was seen a single time. The chain joins TRBV12-3 or TRBV12-4 to TRBJ1-5; D is uncertain. V was pared by 10 bases and J by 7 bases, with 14 bases between. This CDR3 spans 12 amino acids. The CDR3 loop reads CATQSGSQPQHF. CDR3 bases: TGTGCCACCCAAAGCGGGAGCCAGCCCCAGCATTTT.

The V and J genes are TRBV28 and TRBJ2-7; a possible D gene is TRBD2 (6 bases). There are 16 residues in the CDR3. In germline, CDR1 is MDHEN, CDR2 SYDVKM. V was cut by 5 bases and J by 0 bases, with 17 bases left in between. In DNA form, the CDR3 reads TGTGCCAGCAGTCCCTTTAGCGGAGTAAGCTCCTACGAGCAGTACTTC. It yields the protein CASSPFSGVSSYEQYF.

This clonotype was seen only once. This chain uses TRBV4-3 with TRBJ2-3, with 11 nucleotides matching TRBD2. Germline V gives CDR1 LGHNA, CDR2 YSLEER. J was trimmed by 5 bases and V by 4 bases; bases with no gene match: 8. The CDR3 has 16 amino acids. This chain's CDR3 is CASSLQGLAVGDTQYF. The CDR3 bases are TGCGCCAGCAGCCTCCAGGGACTAGCGGTTGGAGATACGCAGTATTTT.

The chain couples TRBV7-9 to TRBJ2-2; 9 nucleotides agree with TRBD2. Germline V gives CDR1 SEHNR, CDR2 FQNEAQ (reference sequence). V lost 3 bases, J lost 3 bases, and 2 bases stayed unmatched. The CDR3 is 15 residues long. CDR3 DNA: TGTGCCAGCAGCTTTAGCGGGAGTTACACCGGGGAGCTGTTTTTT. This sequence encodes CASSFSGSYTGELFF.

The chain uses TRBV4-1 and TRBJ2-7, with D maybe TRBD1 (5 bases). The germline gives CDR1 MGHRA, CDR2 YSYEKL. V lost 0 bases and J lost 6, with 15 bases in between. The CDR3 runs to 15 residues. DNA for the CDR3: TGCGCCAGCAGCCAAGATCCCCAGGGTTTCCTCGAGCAGTACTTC. Residues: CASSQDPQGFLEQYF.

The DNA of the CDR3 is TGTGCCAGCAGTGAAACAGCTGGGGCCAACGTCCTGACTTTC. Its protein product is CASSETAGANVLTF. This rearrangement joins TRBV25-1 to TRBJ2-6; no reliable D call. Germline V gives CDR1 MGHDK, CDR2 SYGVNS. V lost 2 bases, J lost 2 bases, and 4 bases lay in between. The CDR3 is 14 residues long.

In nucleotides, the CDR3 is TGTGCCAGCAGCTTGGGCGGGAGTGCCTACAATGAGCAGTTCTTC. This gives the protein CASSLGGSAYNEQFF. The chain joins TRBV7-8 to TRBJ2-1, with 7 bases lining up with TRBD2. Trimming cost V 3 bases and J 2 bases; bases outside gene matches: 4. Germline-derived CDR1 and CDR2 are SGHVS and FQNEAQ. The CDR3 has 15 residues.

CDR3 in DNA: TGTGCCAGCAGCCAAGTGGCGGGAGGTTCCTACAATGAGCAGTTCTTC. Its translation: CASSQVAGGSYNEQFF. The rearrangement uses TRBV3-1 and TRBJ2-1; 8 nucleotides line up with TRBD2. The CDR3 has 16 residues. The germline V gene has CDR1 LGHDT and CDR2 YNNKEL (reference sequence). V gave up 1 base and J gave up 1 base; unmatched junction bases: 3.

This clonotype was found once. The CDR3 is CATSDSNEWDGARNQPQHF. DNA for the CDR3: TGTGCCACCAGTGATTCCAACGAGTGGGACGGAGCACGGAATCAGCCCCAGCATTTT. The rearrangement joins TRBV24-1 to TRBJ1-5; perhaps TRBD1 as D (5 bases). The V gene lost 2 bases and the J gene lost 4 bases, with 23 bases spanning the gap. The CDR3 has 19 residues. Germline lookup yields CDR1 KGHDR and CDR2 SFDVKD.

The rearrangement links TRBV4-2 to TRBJ2-1; 13 positions agree with TRBD2. V trimming: 3 bases; J trimming: 7 bases; junction bases outside the gene matches: 6. Per the germline V gene, CDR1 is LGHNA and CDR2 is YNFKEQ. The CDR3 spans 16 residues. CDR3 loop: CASSHSGTSGKNEQFF. CDR3 coding DNA: TGTGCCAGCAGCCACTCCGGGACTAGCGGGAAAAATGAGCAGTTCTTC.

The chain recombines TRBV20-1 with TRBJ2-7; D remains ambiguous. V was clipped by 3 bases and J by 4 bases, with 10 bases between them. This CDR3 contains 12 residues. Germline CDR1 reads DFQATT; CDR2 reads SNEGSKA (reference sequence). The chain's CDR3 is CSARPRRYEQYF. The CDR3 bases are TGCAGTGCTAGGCCCCGAAGGTACGAGCAGTACTTC.

The chain has TRBV2 and TRBJ1-1, with D possibly matching TRBD1 (5 bases). This CDR3 comprises 15 residues. V lost 2 bases and J 1 base, leaving 11 bases between the germline ends. Germline V CDR1 and CDR2: SNHLY, FYNNEI. The CDR3 here is CASSERTGGNTEAFF. Here the CDR3 DNA reads TGTGCCAGCAGTGAAAGGACGGGGGGGAACACTGAAGCTTTCTTT.

The chain links TRBV2 to TRBJ1-5, with D hard to call. The CDR3 covers 14 residues. The V end was cut by 9 bases, the J end by 0 bases, with 12 bases between. Germline V gene lookup returns CDR1 SNHLY and CDR2 FYNNEI. The CDR3 sequence: CASSTISSNQPQHF. The CDR3 nucleotides read TGTGCCAGTTCTACCATAAGTAGCAATCAGCCCCAGCATTTT. Based on the CDR3 plus reference TRBV2 and TRBJ1-5, the full variable domain is EPEVTQTPSHQVTQMGQEVILRCVPISNHLYFYWYRQILGQKVEFLVSFYNNEISEKSEIFDDQFSVERPDGSNFTLKIRSTKLEDSAMYFCASSTISSNQPQHFGDGTRLSIL.

The chain is built from TRBV6-1 and TRBJ2-1; D possibly corresponds to TRBD1 (6 bases). Germline values: CDR1 MNHNS, CDR2 SASEGT. This CDR3 has 13 residues. The V and J ends lost 2 bases and 8 bases respectively, with 10 bases between them. CDR3 sequence: CASSEPRGDEQFF. CDR3 coding DNA: TGTGCCAGCAGTGAACCCAGGGGCGATGAGCAGTTCTTC.

The chain combines TRBV30 with TRBJ1-3; 7 bases are shared with TRBD1. CDR1 GTSNPN and CDR2 SVGIG come from the germline V gene (reference sequence). The CDR3 spans 14 residues. Losses at the gene ends were 2 bases for V and 7 bases for J; bases not matched to a gene: 8. This CDR3 reads CAWSHGTAGNTIYF. Here the CDR3 DNA reads TGTGCCTGGAGTCACGGGACAGCCGGCAACACCATATATTTT.

The rearrangement uses TRBV10-3 and TRBJ2-5, with 7 bases that match TRBD1. Germline trimming cut 0 bases from V and 4 bases from J; bases unmatched to any gene: 8. CDR1 is ENHRY, CDR2 SYGVKD, per germline. The CDR3 is made up of 16 amino acids. DNA of the CDR3: TGTGCCATCAGTGAGTCGACAGGGCCCTTCGGAGAGACCCAGTACTTC. Translated, it gives CAISESTGPFGETQYF.

DNA of the CDR3: TGTGCCAGCAGCGTAGAGGGGGGAGTGGGCACAGATACGCAGTATTTT. Its protein product is CASSVEGGVGTDTQYF. This chain connects TRBV9 to TRBJ2-3, with D perhaps matching TRBD1 or TRBD2 (6 bases each). V was pared by 0 bases and J by 1 base, with 12 bases between. Germline V gene data show CDR1 as SGDLS and CDR2 as YYNGEE. The CDR3 runs 16 residues.

The chain couples TRBV11-2 to TRBJ2-3; weak D call: TRBD1 (5 bases). The CDR3 is 12 amino acids. With 8 bases removed from V and 2 bases from J, the gap between germline ends came to 8 bases. CDR1 and CDR2 (germline): SGHAT, FQNNGV. CDR3 nucleotide sequence: TGTGCCAGCGGGGCGTACACAGATACGCAGTATTTT. Protein: CASGAYTDTQYF.

V is TRBV5-6 and J is TRBJ2-5, with 12 positions matching TRBD2. The CDR3 is made up of 16 amino acids. Germline V gives CDR1 SGHDT, CDR2 YYEEEE. Trimming at V came to 0 bases and at J to 1 base, leaving 1 base not matched to a gene. CDR3 region: CASSLGLAGAQETQYF. CDR3 bases: TGTGCCAGCAGCTTGGGACTAGCGGGAGCCCAAGAGACCCAGTACTTC.

V and J are TRBV2 and TRBJ2-7, with 8 bases that match TRBD1. CDR1 is SNHLY and CDR2 is FYNNEI in the germline V gene. There are 14 residues in the CDR3. With 4 bases clipped from V and 5 bases from J, the junction kept 7 bases outside the gene matches. The DNA for the CDR3 is TGTGCCAGCAGTGTGCACAGGGGGAACGACGAGCAGTACTTC. Translating it yields CASSVHRGNDEQYF.

This clonotype is a singleton in its sample. This chain joins TRBV25-1 and TRBJ1-4; D is ambiguous. V dropped 5 bases and J dropped 4 bases, with 20 bases sitting between them. This CDR3 contains 17 residues. Germline V lookup: CDR1 MGHDK, CDR2 SYGVNS. CDR3 nucleotides: TGTGCCAGCAGTTTCAACCCTCTCGCTGGGCTTAATGAAAAACTGTTTTTT. It codes for CASSFNPLAGLNEKLFF.